The next 6 T cell receptor beta chains were all read from a single sample in a study of cytomegalovirus exposure and HLA in healthy donors. The PCR employed 60 Vbeta primers together with 13 Jbeta primers. Only in-frame clones appear in the TCRdb table, and some are missing; sequencing was by immunoSEQ multiplex PCR. In the table there are under 200,000 clones, around 79% of which are singletons. The source material was PBMCs. The receptors shown here come from a woman in her thirties or forties in good health and CMV-seropositive.

The chain carries TRBV4-1 and TRBJ2-7; D unclear. The germline CDR1 and CDR2 sequences are MGHRA and YSYEKL. This CDR3 is 14 amino acids long. Trimming left V 0 bases short and J 6 bases short, with 12 bases between. The CDR3 bases are TGCGCCAGCAGCCAAGAGTCAGATTCTGGCGAGCAGTACTTC. Translated: CASSQESDSGEQYF.

About this clone: Additional DNA sequences in this sample encode the identical CDR3. The V call is TRBV30, the J call TRBJ1-5; D gene ambiguous. Trimming removed 0 bases at V and 6 bases at J, with 9 bases between. Germline CDR1 GTSNPN, CDR2 SVGIG (reference sequence). CDR3 length equals 13 residues. CDR3 loop: CAWSVQGSQPQHF. The DNA of the CDR3 is TGTGCCTGGAGTGTACAAGGGAGTCAGCCCCAGCATTTT.

This chain joins TRBV5-1 and TRBJ2-5; TRBD2 agrees at 12 bases. Germline CDR1 and CDR2: SGHRS and YFSETQ. The J segment lost 2 bases and the V segment lost 7 bases, leaving 6 bases of the junction unmatched. The CDR3 covers 15 residues. The CDR3, as DNA: TGCGCCAGCTCGGAGCTAGCGGGGGGGCAAGAGACCCAGTACTTC. Protein: CASSELAGGQETQYF.

The chain has TRBV11-3 and TRBJ2-1; 10 bases line up with TRBD2. Germline lookup yields CDR1 SGHNT and CDR2 YENEEA. Germline trimming cut 0 bases from V and 6 bases from J; bases unmatched to any gene: 5. CDR3 size: 16 residues. The CDR3 loop reads CASSLDRVAGGNEQFF. For the CDR3, the DNA is TGTGCCAGCAGCTTAGATAGGGTAGCGGGAGGCAATGAGCAGTTCTTC.

CDR3: CASTPEAGGSGELFF. DNA of the CDR3: TGTGCCAGTACCCCCGAGGCGGGGGGCTCCGGGGAGCTGTTTTTT. This sequence joins TRBV19 and TRBJ2-2, with 8 bases fitting TRBD2. V shed 7 bases, J shed 6 bases, and the junction held 10 bases outside the gene matches. The germline V gene encodes CDR1 LNHDA and CDR2 SQIVND (reference sequence). This CDR3 has 15 residues.

This rearrangement joins TRBV18 to TRBJ1-1, with TRBD1 as a possible D gene (5 bases). CDR1 KGHSH and CDR2 LQKENI come from the germline V gene. Trimming cost V 3 bases and J 5 bases, with 13 bases left between them. The CDR3 runs 14 residues. The CDR3 loop is CASSPLVEGTEAFF. DNA for the CDR3: TGTGCCAGCTCACCCCTAGTGGAGGGGACTGAAGCTTTCTTT.